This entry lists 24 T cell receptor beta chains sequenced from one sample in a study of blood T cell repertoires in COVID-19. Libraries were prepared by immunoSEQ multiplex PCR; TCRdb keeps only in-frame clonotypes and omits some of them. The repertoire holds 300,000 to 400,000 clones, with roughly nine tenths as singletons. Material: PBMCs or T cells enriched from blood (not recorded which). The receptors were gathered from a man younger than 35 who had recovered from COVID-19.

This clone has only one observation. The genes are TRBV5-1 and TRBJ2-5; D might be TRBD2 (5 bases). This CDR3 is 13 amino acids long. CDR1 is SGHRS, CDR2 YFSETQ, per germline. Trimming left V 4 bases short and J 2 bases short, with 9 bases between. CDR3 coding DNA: TGCGCCAGCAGCATCCCGGGACAAGAGACCCAGTACTTC. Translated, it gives CASSIPGQETQYF.

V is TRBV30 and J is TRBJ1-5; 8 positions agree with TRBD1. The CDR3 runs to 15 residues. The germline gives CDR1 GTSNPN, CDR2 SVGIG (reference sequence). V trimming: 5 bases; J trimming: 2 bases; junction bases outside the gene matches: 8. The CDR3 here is CAWDRGQNGNQPQHF. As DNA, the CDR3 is TGTGCCTGGGACAGGGGACAGAATGGCAATCAGCCCCAGCATTTT.

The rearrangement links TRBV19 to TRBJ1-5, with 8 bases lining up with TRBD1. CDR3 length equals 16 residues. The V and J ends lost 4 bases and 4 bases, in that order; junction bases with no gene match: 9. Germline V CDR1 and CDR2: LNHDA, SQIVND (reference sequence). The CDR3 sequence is CASSTRSGGYNQPQHF. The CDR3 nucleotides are TGTGCCAGTAGTACCCGGTCAGGGGGCTATAATCAGCCCCAGCATTTT.

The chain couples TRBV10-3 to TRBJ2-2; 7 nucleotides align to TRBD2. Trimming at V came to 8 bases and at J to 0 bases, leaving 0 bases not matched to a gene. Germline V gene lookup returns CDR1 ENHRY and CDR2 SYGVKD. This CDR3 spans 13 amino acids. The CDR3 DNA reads TGTGCCATCCTAGCGGCGAACACCGGGGAGCTGTTTTTT. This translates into CAILAANTGELFF.

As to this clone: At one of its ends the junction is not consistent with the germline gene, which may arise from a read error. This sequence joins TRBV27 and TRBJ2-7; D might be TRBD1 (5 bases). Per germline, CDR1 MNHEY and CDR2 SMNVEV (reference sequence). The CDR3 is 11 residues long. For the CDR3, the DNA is TGTGCCAGCAGTTTCCTGAGACAGACCTTTTTC. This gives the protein CASSFLRQTFF.

CDR3 amino acids: CASSLAGRALGTGELFF. For the CDR3, the DNA is TGCGCCAGCAGCTTGGCCGGCAGGGCTTTGGGCACCGGGGAGCTGTTTTTT. The chain carries TRBV5-1 and TRBJ2-2; TRBD1 is a possible D gene (5 bases). Germline CDR1 is SGHRS and CDR2 is YFSETQ. With 0 bases removed from V and 4 bases from J, the gap between germline ends came to 16 bases. The CDR3 has 17 residues.

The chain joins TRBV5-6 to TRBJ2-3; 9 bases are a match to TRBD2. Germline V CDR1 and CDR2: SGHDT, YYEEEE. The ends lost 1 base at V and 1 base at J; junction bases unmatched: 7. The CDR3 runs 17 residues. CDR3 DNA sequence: TGTGCCAGCAGCTTGCAGCGGGAGGTGCTAGGCACAGATACGCAGTATTTT. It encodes CASSLQREVLGTDTQYF. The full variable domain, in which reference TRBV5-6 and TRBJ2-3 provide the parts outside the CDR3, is DAGVTQSPTHLIKTRGQQVTLRCSPKSGHDTVSWYQQALGQGPQFIFQYYEEEERQRGNFPDRFSGHQFPNYSSELNVNALLLGDSALYLCASSLQREVLGTDTQYFGPGTRLTVL.

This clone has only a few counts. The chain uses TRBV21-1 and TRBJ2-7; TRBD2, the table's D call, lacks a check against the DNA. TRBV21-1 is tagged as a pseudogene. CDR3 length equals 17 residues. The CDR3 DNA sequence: TGTGCCAGCAGCAAAGTTAGGAGGCAAAGCCGCCAGTACGAGCAGTACTTC. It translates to CASSKVRRQSRQYEQYF.

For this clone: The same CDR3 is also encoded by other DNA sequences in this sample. The CDR3 loop is CASSPGQDYGYTF. Written as DNA, the CDR3 is TGTGCCAGCAGCCCCGGACAAGACTATGGCTACACCTTC. The rearrangement links TRBV11-2 to TRBJ1-2; tentative D call: TRBD1 (5 bases). V dropped 5 bases and J dropped 3 bases, with 10 bases sitting between them. The CDR3 loop spans 13 amino acids. CDR1 and CDR2 from the germline V gene are SGHAT and FQNNGV.

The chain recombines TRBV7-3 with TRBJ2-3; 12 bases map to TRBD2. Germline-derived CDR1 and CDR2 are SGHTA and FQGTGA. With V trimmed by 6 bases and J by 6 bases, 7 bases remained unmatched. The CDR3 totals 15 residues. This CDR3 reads CASSLAGGPGDTQYF. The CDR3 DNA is TGTGCCAGCAGTCTAGCGGGAGGGCCCGGGGATACGCAGTATTTT.

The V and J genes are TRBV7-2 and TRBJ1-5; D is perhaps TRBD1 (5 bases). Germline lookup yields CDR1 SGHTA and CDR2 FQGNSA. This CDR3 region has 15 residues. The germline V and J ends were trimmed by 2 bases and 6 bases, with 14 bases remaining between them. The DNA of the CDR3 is TGTGCCAGCAGCTTAAGGTCCCAGGGTTTTCAGCCCCAGCATTTT. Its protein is CASSLRSQGFQPQHF. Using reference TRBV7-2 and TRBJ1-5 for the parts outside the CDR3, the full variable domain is GAGVSQSPSNKVTEKGKDVELRCDPISGHTALYWYRQSLGQGLEFLIYFQGNSAPDKSGLPSDRFSAERTGGSVSTLTIQRTQQEDSAVYLCASSLRSQGFQPQHFGDGTRLSIL.

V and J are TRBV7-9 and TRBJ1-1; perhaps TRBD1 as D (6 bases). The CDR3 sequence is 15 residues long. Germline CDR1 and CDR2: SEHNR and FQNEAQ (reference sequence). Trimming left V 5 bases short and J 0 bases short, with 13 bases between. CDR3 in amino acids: CASSEGGHLNTEAFF. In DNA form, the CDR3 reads TGTGCCAGCAGCGAAGGGGGACACCTGAACACTGAAGCTTTCTTT.

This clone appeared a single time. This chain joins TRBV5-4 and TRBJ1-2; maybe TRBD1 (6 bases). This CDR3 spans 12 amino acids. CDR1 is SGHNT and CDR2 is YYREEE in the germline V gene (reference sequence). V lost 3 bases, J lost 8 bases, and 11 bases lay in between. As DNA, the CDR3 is TGTGCCAGCAGCTCTTCAGGGGAAGGCTACACCTTC. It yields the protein CASSSSGEGYTF.

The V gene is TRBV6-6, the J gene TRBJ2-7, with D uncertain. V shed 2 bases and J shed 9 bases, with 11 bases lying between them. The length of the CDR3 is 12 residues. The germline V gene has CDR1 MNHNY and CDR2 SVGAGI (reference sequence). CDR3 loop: CASSYSPTAQYF. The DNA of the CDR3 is TGTGCCAGCAGTTACAGCCCCACAGCGCAGTACTTC.

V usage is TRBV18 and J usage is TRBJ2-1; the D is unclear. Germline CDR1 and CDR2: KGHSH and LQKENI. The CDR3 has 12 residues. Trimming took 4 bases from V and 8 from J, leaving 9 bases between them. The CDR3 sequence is CASSQTEDEQFF. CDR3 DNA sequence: TGTGCCAGCTCACAGACTGAGGATGAGCAGTTCTTC.

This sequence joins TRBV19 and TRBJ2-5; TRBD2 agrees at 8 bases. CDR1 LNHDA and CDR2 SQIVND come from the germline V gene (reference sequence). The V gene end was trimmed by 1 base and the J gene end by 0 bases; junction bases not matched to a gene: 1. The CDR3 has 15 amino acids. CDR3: CASSIGGGYQETQYF. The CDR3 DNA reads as TGTGCCAGTAGTATAGGCGGGGGGTACCAAGAGACCCAGTACTTC.

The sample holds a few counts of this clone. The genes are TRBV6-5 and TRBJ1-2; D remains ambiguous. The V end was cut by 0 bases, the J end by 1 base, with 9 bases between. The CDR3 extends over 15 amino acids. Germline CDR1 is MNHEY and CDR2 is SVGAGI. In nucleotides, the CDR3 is TGTGCCAGCAGTTACTCGGGCGGGATTAACTATGGCTACACCTTC. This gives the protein CASSYSGGINYGYTF.

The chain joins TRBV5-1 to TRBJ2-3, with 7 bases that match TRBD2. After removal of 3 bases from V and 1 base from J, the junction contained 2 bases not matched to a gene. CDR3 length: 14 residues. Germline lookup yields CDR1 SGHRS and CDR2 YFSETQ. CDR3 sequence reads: CASSWEGGTDTQYF. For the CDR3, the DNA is TGCGCCAGCAGCTGGGAGGGTGGCACAGATACGCAGTATTTT.

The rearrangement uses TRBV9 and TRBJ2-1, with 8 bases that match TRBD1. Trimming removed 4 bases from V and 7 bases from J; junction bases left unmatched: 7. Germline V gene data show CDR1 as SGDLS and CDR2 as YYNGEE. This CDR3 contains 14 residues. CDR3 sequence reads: CASSTGQGWNEQFF. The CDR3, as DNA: TGTGCCAGCAGCACAGGACAGGGTTGGAATGAGCAGTTCTTC.

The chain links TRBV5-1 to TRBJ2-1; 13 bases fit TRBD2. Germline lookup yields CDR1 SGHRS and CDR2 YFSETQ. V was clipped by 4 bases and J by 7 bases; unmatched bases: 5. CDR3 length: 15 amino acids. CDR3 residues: CASSQLGLAGNEQFF. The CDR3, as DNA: TGCGCCAGCAGCCAACTGGGACTAGCGGGAAATGAGCAGTTCTTC.

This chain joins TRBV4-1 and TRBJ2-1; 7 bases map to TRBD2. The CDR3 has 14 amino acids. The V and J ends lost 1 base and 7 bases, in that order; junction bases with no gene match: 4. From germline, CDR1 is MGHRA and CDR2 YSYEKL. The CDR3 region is CASSQGISGNEQFF. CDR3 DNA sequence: TGCGCCAGCAGCCAAGGGATTAGCGGGAATGAGCAGTTCTTC.

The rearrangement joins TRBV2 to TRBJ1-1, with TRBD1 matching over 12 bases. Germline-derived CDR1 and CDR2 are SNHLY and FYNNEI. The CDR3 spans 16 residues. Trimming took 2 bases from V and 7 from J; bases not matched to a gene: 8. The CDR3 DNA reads TGTGCCAGCAGTGAATTGGGACAGGGGGCGCGTGATGAAGCTTTCTTT. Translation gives CASSELGQGARDEAFF.

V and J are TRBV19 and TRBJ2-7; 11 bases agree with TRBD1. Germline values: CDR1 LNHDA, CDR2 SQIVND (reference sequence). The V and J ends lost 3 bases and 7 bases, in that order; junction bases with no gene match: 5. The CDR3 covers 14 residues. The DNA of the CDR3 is TGTGCCAGTAGTATGGGACAGGGGGTTGGGGAGCAGTACTTC. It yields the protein CASSMGQGVGEQYF. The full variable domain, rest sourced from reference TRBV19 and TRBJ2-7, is DGGITQSPKYLFRKEGQNVTLSCEQNLNHDAMYWYRQDPGQGLRLIYYSQIVNDFQKGDIAEGYSVSREKKESFPLTVTSAQKNPTAFYLCASSMGQGVGEQYFGPGTRLTVT.

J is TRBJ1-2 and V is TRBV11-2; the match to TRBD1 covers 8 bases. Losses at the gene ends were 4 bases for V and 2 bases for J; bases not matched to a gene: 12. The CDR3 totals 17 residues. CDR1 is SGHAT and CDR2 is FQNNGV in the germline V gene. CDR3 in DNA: TGTGCCAGCAGCTCCAGACTAAGGACAGGGACCAACTATGGCTACACCTTC. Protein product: CASSSRLRTGTNYGYTF. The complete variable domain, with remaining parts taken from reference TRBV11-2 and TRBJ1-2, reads EAGVAQSPRYKIIEKRQSVAFWCNPISGHATLYWYQQILGQGPKLLIQFQNNGVVDDSQLPKDRFSAERLKGVDSTLKIQPAKLEDSAVYLCASSSRLRTGTNYGYTFGSGTRLTVV.